A selection of T cell receptor beta chains follows, all from one sample in a study of blood T cell repertoires in COVID-19. This table comes from immunoSEQ multiplex PCR, and its TCRdb copy is limited to in-frame clones, with some not included. The data contain about 300,000 clones, about 89% of them singletons. Sequenced sample: peripheral blood. The source of these receptors is a woman in her 40s who had recovered from COVID-19. Both conserved end residues are part of each CDR3. D genes are given only for firm matches. Clone size is not always given. Where it is, it says once, few, many or a class for expanded clones.

V	J	size	D	DNA	CDR3
TRBV29-1	TRBJ2-2	NA	NA	TGCAGCGTGAGCCCTCGAGGGAACACCGGGGAGCTGTTTTTT	CSVSPRGNTGELFF
TRBV10-3	TRBJ1-3	NA	NA	TGTGCCATCAGTGCGGGGAGCGAAAACACCATATATTTT	CAISAGSENTIYF
TRBV6-6	TRBJ2-3	NA	TRBD1	TGTGCCGCAAGATCGGGACAGGGTTCCACAGATACGCAGTATTTT	CAARSGQGSTDTQYF
TRBV5-1	TRBJ2-3	NA	NA	TGCGCCAGCAGCTTGGGGCAGGGTGCTACAGATACGCAGTATTTT	CASSLGQGATDTQYF
TRBV5-1	TRBJ1-1	NA	NA	TGCGCCAGCGCAAAACAGGGCATGAACACTGAAGCTTTCTTT	CASAKQGMNTEAFF
TRBV2	TRBJ1-3	NA	TRBD1	TGTGCCAGCAGTGGACAGGGGTTCTCTGGAAACACCATATATTTT	CASSGQGFSGNTIYF
TRBV7-9	TRBJ1-5	few	NA	TGTGCCAGCAGCTTATTCCTTTCCACAGCCGTGGGTCAGCCCCAGCATTTT	CASSLFLSTAVGQPQHF
TRBV7-2	TRBJ2-3	NA	NA	TGTGCCAGCAGCTTAGCGGCCCTCTCGGATACGCAGTATTTT	CASSLAALSDTQYF
TRBV28	TRBJ1-3	many	NA	TGTGCCAGCAGGATCAGGGTCTCTGGAAACACCATATATTTT	CASRIRVSGNTIYF
TRBV19	TRBJ2-3	NA	TRBD2	TGTGCCAGTAGTCCGTGGACTAGCGGGGTGGATACGCAGTATTTT	CASSPWTSGVDTQYF
TRBV6-6	TRBJ1-2	NA	NA	TGTGCCAGCAGCCCTACAGGGAGAGGCTACACCTTC	CASSPTGRGYTF
TRBV4-3	TRBJ2-5	NA	TRBD2	TGCGCCAGCAGCCAAGATCTGGCTAGCGGGGGGGCCCGGGGAGAGACCCAGTACTTC	CASSQDLASGGARGETQYF
TRBV9	TRBJ1-2	NA	NA	TGTGCCAGCAGCGTAGAGCCAGGGATTTATGGCTACACCTTC	CASSVEPGIYGYTF
TRBV19	TRBJ1-2	few	TRBD1	TGTGCCAGTAGTATAGGCACAGGGGTTAGGTATGGCTACACCTTC	CASSIGTGVRYGYTF
TRBV5-1	TRBJ1-1	NA	NA	TGCGCCAGCACCCGGACGATTGCGGGGGCTGAAGCTTTCTTT	CASTRTIAGAEAFF
TRBV7-2	TRBJ2-3	NA	NA	TGTGCCAGCAGCTTCCGGTCCATTGGCACAGATACGCAGTATTTT	CASSFRSIGTDTQYF
TRBV5-4	TRBJ1-5	NA	NA	TGTGCCAGCAGCCGGGACTGGAATCAGCCCCAGCATTTT	CASSRDWNQPQHF
TRBV21-1	TRBJ1-2	NA	NA	TGTGCCAGCAGCAGGGAGACCCGCTACACCTTC	CASSRETRYTF
TRBV28	TRBJ1-5	NA	TRBD1	TGTGCCAGCAGTCTGATAGGGACAGTATCGAATCAGCCCCAGCATTTT	CASSLIGTVSNQPQHF
TRBV5-1	TRBJ1-1	NA	NA	TGCGCCAGCAGCCCTCGACCCGGGGACATGAACACTGAAGCTTTCTTT	CASSPRPGDMNTEAFF